This TCR beta chain was obtained from a study of beta chain features in type 1 diabetes. The investigators reverse transcribed all of the isolated RNA, so they sequenced expressed TCRB transcripts. Method: immunoSEQ multiplex PCR; TCRdb's copy keeps in-frame clones and lacks some. The table has fewer than 500,000 clones, approximately 15% seen once; the top ten hold roughly 0.04%. This clone appeared a few times. Germline lookup yields CDR1 SNHLY and CDR2 FYNNEI. Trimming took off 3 bases at V and 5 bases at J, with 11 bases between the two ends. The CDR3 covers 14 residues. J is TRBJ2-1 and V is TRBV2; tentative D call: TRBD2 (5 bases). Sequencing was done on a sample of naive CD4+ T cells from blood. This clonotype originated in a man aged 30 to 39 in good health. The CDR3 DNA is TGTGCCAGCAGTGAGGAAGCGGTTAACAATGAGCAGTTCTTC. Its protein is CASSEEAVNNEQFF.